This T cell receptor beta chain was observed in a study of blood T cell repertoires in COVID-19. About the research overall: Acute-phase and convalescent COVID-19 samples originated in the United States, Italy and Spain. PBMCs, B-cell-depleted T cells, or T cells were the source of the cDNA or gDNA that made up the material.

Germline V CDR1 and CDR2: MNHNS, SASEGT. The CDR3 consists of 15 residues. V was shortened by 2 bases and J by 3 bases, with 13 bases between the two germline ends. The assay was immunoSEQ multiplex PCR, and TCRdb's table has in-frame clones only and misses some. The sample records 95,000 to 150,000 clones, about 82% being singletons. The TCR sequence derives from a man aged 55 to 70 with active or convalescent COVID-19. Material for sequencing was peripheral blood. The chain links TRBV6-1 to TRBJ1-2; possibly TRBD1 for D (5 bases). CDR3 sequence reads: CASSELIGVYYGYTF. DNA for the CDR3: TGTGCCAGCAGTGAACTCATAGGGGTTTACTATGGCTACACCTTC.